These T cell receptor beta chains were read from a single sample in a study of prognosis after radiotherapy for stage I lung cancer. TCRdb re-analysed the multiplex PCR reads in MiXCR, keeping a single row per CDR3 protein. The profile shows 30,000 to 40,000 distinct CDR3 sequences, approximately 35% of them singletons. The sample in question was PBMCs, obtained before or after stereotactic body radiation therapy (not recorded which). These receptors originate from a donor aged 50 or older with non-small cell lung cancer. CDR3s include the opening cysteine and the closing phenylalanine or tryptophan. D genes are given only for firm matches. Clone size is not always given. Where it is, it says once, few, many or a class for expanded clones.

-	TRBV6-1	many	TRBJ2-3	CASSAGAGDTQYF	TGTGCCAGCAGCGCGGGGGCCGGCGATACGCAGTATTTT
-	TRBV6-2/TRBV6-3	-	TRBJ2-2	CASSLVRFAGSGELFF	TGTGCCAGCAGCCTTGTGAGATTTGCTGGATCCGGGGAGCTGTTTTTT
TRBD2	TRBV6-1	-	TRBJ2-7	CAISPGASGGSSSYEQYF	TGTGCCATCTCCCCCGGGGCTAGCGGGGGTTCGAGCTCCTACGAGCAGTACTTC
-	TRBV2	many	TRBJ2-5	CASSVGGQETQYF	TGTGCCAGCAGTGTCGGCGGGCAAGAGACCCAGTACTTC
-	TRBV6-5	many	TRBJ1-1	CASSSSVGAEAFF	TGTGCCAGCAGTTCTAGCGTGGGAGCTGAAGCTTTCTTT
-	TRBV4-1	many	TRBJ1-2	CASSQKQGSYGYTF	TGCGCCAGCAGCCAAAAACAGGGCTCCTATGGCTACACCTTC
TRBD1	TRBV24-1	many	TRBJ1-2	CATSDGTEWGYTF	TGTGCCACCAGTGATGGGACAGAGTGGGGCTACACCTTC
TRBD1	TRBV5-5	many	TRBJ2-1	CASSPSPGQGAWNEQFF	TGTGCCAGCAGCCCGTCACCCGGACAGGGGGCTTGGAATGAGCAGTTCTTC
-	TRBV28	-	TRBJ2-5	CASSGRETQYF	TGTGCCAGCTCCGGAAGGGAGACCCAGTACTTC
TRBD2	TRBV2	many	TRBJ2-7	CASSDRGGTYEQYF	TGTGCCAGCAGTGATCGGGGGGGGACCTACGAGCAGTACTTC
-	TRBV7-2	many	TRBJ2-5	CASSSKGRETQYF	TGTGCCAGCAGCTCGAAGGGCCGGGAGACCCAGTACTTC
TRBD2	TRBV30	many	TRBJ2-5	CAWSAGLAGETQYF	TGTGCCTGGAGTGCCGGTCTAGCGGGGGAGACCCAGTACTTC
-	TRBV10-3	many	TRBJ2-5	CAISDGAFQQETQYF	TGTGCCATCAGTGATGGTGCCTTTCAACAAGAGACCCAGTACTTC
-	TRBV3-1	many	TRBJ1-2	CASSQEEGGPEPNYGYTF	TGTGCCAGCAGCCAAGAAGAAGGAGGTCCTGAGCCTAACTATGGCTACACCTTC
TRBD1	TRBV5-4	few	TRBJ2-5	CASSLDRGQQETQYF	TGTGCCAGCAGCTTGGACAGGGGGCAACAAGAGACCCAGTACTTC
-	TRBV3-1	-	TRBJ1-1	CASIQDGGAEAFF	TGTGCCAGCATCCAAGATGGAGGTGCCGAAGCTTTCTTT
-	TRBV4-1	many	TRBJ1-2	CASSQVRGALPRYGYTF	TGCGCCAGCAGCCAAGTAAGAGGAGCCCTCCCGCGCTATGGCTACACCTTC
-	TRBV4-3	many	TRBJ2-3	CASSQGSQNTQYF	TGCGCCAGCAGCCAAGGAAGCCAGAATACGCAGTATTTT
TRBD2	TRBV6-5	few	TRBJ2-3	CASSYTFLAGGTDTQYF	TGTGCCAGCAGTTACACGTTTCTAGCGGGAGGGACAGATACGCAGTATTTT
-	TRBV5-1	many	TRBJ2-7	CASSPRVAAPSYEQYF	TGCGCCAGCAGCCCGCGGGTAGCGGCCCCCTCCTACGAGCAGTACTTC
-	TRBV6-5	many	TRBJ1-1	CASSYDRMNTEAFF	TGTGCCAGCAGTTACGACCGAATGAACACTGAAGCTTTCTTT
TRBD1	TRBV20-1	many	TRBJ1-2	CSASITGTGKGDGYTF	TGCAGTGCTAGCATCACCGGGACAGGGAAAGGAGATGGCTACACCTTC
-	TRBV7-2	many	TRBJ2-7	CASSLASRLSYEQYF	TGTGCCAGCAGCTTAGCTTCAAGGCTCTCCTACGAGCAGTACTTC
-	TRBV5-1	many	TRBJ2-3	CASQEWGSTDTQYF	TGCGCCAGCCAGGAGTGGGGCAGCACAGATACGCAGTATTTT
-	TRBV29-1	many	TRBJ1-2	CSVETVNYGYTF	TGCAGCGTGGAGACAGTCAACTATGGCTACACCTTC
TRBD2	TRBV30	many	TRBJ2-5	CACRLAGGQETQYF	TGTGCCTGCCGACTAGCGGGGGGGCAAGAGACCCAGTACTTC
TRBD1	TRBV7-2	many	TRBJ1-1	CASSEGTGTEAFF	TGTGCCAGCAGCGAAGGGACAGGCACTGAAGCTTTCTTT
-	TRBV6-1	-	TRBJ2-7	CASRKDLSGYEHYF	TGTGCCAGCAGGAAGGACTTATCCGGATACGAGCATTACTTC
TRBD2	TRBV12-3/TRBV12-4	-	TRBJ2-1	CASSTPGLAGQEQFF	TGTGCCAGCAGTACCCCGGGACTAGCGGGACAAGAGCAGTTCTTC
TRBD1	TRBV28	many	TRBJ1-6	CASSPGTGWDSPLHF	TGTGCCAGCAGCCCAGGGACAGGGTGGGATTCACCCCTCCACTTT
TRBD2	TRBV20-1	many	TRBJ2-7	CSAPGRGGTHYEQYF	TGCAGTGCCCCAGGGCGGGGGGGCACCCACTACGAGCAGTACTTC
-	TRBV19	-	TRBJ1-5	CASSRIGKGPQHF	TGTGCCAGTAGTAGGATTGGGAAAGGTCCCCAGCATTTT
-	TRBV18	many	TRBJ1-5	CASSPAAGRQPQHF	TGTGCCAGCTCACCGGCGGCAGGGAGGCAGCCCCAGCATTTT
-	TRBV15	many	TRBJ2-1	CATSKEQGNYNEQFF	TGTGCCACCAGCAAAGAACAGGGAAACTACAATGAGCAGTTCTTC
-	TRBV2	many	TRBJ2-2	CASKERTGELFF	TGTGCCAGCAAGGAAAGAACCGGGGAGCTGTTTTTT
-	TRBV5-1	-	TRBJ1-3	CASSLGWEAGNTIYF	TGCGCCAGCAGCTTGGGTTGGGAAGCTGGAAACACCATATATTTT
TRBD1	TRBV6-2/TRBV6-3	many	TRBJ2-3	CASSTPGQGTDTQYF	TGTGCCAGCAGTACACCGGGACAGGGCACAGATACGCAGTATTTT
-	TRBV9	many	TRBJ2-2	CASSVRMYTGELFF	TGTGCCAGCAGCGTACGAATGTACACCGGGGAGCTGTTTTTT
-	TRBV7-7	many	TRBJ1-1	CASSRDEAFF	TGTGCTAGCAGTCGCGACGAAGCTTTCTTT
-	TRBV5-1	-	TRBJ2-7	CASTRVQGGFYDQYF	TGCGCCAGCACTAGGGTCCAGGGTGGGTTCTACGATCAGTACTTC
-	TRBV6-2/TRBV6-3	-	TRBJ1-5	CASSAFGYFGQPQHF	TGTGCCAGCAGTGCCTTCGGATATTTTGGTCAGCCCCAGCATTTT
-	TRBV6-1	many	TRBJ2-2	CASTSRVGGPGELFF	TGTGCCAGCACCAGCAGAGTCGGGGGCCCCGGGGAGCTGTTTTTT
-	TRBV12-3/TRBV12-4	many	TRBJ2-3	CASDTRDRGDTQYF	TGTGCCAGCGACACCCGGGACCGGGGGGATACGCAGTATTTT
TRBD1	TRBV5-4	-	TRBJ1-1	CASSQPQGAGGNTEAFF	TGTGCCAGCAGCCAACCCCAGGGGGCGGGAGGGAACACTGAAGCTTTCTTT
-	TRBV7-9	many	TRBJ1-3	CASRGAGNTIYF	TGTGCCAGCAGAGGGGCTGGAAACACCATATATTTT
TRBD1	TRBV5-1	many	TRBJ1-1	CASSLAGTGDTEAFF	TGCGCCAGCAGCTTGGCGGGGACAGGGGACACTGAAGCTTTCTTT
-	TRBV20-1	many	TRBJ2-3	CSATARDPDTQYF	TGCAGTGCTACTGCCAGGGATCCAGATACGCAGTATTTT
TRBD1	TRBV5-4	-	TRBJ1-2	CASRPTGGEDYTF	TGTGCCAGCAGACCGACAGGGGGCGAGGACTACACCTTC